These 5 T cell receptor beta chains were sequenced from one sample in a study of shared clonotypes between healthy human individuals. Profiling relied on immunoSEQ multiplex PCR, and the TCRdb table lists in-frame clones only, not all of them. Here the sample spans about 2 million clones, 95% being singletons. The source material was naive CD4+ T cells sorted from blood. Subset indicated: CD45RA+ positively selected. The receptors derive from a man aged 18 to 29 in good health.

To note about this clone: A much more abundant neighbour one base away suggests this may be a read error. Other DNA variants within this sample encode the same CDR3. The DNA for the CDR3 is TGTGCCAGCTCACCCCAACAGAACACTGAAGCTTTCTTT. Its protein is CASSPQQNTEAFF. The chain has TRBV18 and TRBJ1-1; D is unresolved. The CDR3 length is 13 residues. CDR1 KGHSH and CDR2 LQKENI come from the germline V gene. Trimming left V 3 bases short and J 1 base short, with 6 bases between.

As concerns this clone: The sample has other DNA sequences that encode this CDR3 too. The chain uses TRBV30 and TRBJ2-7; TRBD1 or TRBD2 may be the D gene (5 bases each). CDR1 and CDR2 from the germline V gene are GTSNPN and SVGIG (reference sequence). The CDR3 totals 12 residues. The V gene lost 5 bases and the J gene lost 6 bases, with 14 bases spanning the gap. Written as DNA, the CDR3 is TGTGCCTGGTCCGGGACCCCGGGCGAGCAGTACTTC. It is translated as CAWSGTPGEQYF.

This clone was seen only once. The chain links TRBV10-1 to TRBJ2-3; 7 bases match TRBD2. CDR3 length equals 15 residues. Trimming took 5 bases from V and 1 from J; bases not matched to a gene: 6. CDR1 is WNHNN, CDR2 SYGVQD, per germline (reference sequence). The CDR3 here is CASSTLAGGTDTQYF. The DNA for the CDR3 is TGCGCCAGCAGTACTCTCGCGGGGGGCACAGATACGCAGTATTTT.

V gene TRBV6-1 combines with J gene TRBJ2-7, with 8 bases identical to TRBD2. The CDR3 consists of 14 residues. V shed 0 bases, J shed 7 bases, and the junction held 5 bases outside the gene matches. Germline V gene data show CDR1 as MNHNS and CDR2 as SASEGT. Here the CDR3 DNA reads TGTGCCAGCAGTGAAGCGCTTCGGGGGGGGGAGCAGTACTTC. This codes for CASSEALRGGEQYF.

This chain joins TRBV25-1 and TRBJ1-2; no definite D call. This CDR3 region has 11 residues. Germline V gene sequence: CDR1 MGHDK, CDR2 SYGVNS. Between the trimmed V and J ends, which lost 3 bases and 8 bases, there was a span of 7 bases. CDR3 in amino acids: CASSDNQGYTF. The CDR3 region has the DNA TGTGCCAGCAGTGATAACCAGGGCTACACCTTC.